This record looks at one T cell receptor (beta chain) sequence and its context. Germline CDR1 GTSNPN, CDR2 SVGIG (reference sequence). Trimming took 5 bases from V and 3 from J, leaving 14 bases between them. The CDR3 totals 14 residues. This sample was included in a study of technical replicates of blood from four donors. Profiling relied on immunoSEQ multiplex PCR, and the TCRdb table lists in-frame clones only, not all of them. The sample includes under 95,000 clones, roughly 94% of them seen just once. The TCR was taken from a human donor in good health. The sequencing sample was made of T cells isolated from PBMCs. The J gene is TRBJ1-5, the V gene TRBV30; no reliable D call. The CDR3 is CAWSRGLLNQPQHF. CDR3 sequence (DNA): TGTGCCTGGTCTCGCGGGCTTCTCAATCAGCCCCAGCATTTT.